This TCR beta chain was retrieved from a study of blood T cell repertoires in COVID-19. Between the trimmed V and J ends, which lost 3 bases and 6 bases, there was a span of 11 bases. Germline V gene lookup returns CDR1 SGDLS and CDR2 YYNGEE. This CDR3 comprises 13 residues. As originally analysed: Amplification from reference gene primers served as the basis for estimated nucleated cell counts. Sequencing used immunoSEQ multiplex PCR; TCRdb keeps in-frame clones, though not all of them. Clone size and V and J calls were adopted from that table, with D and trimming inferred from the DNA. The sample lists roughly 87,000 clones, approximately 75% occurring once.

This chain uses TRBV9 with TRBJ2-3; D is unclear. Specimen: peripheral blood. This sequence was found in a woman between 50 and 59 years old with acute or convalescent COVID-19. The CDR3 DNA is TGTGCCAGCAGCGACTACCCCGGTGATACGCAGTATTTT. It is translated as CASSDYPGDTQYF.